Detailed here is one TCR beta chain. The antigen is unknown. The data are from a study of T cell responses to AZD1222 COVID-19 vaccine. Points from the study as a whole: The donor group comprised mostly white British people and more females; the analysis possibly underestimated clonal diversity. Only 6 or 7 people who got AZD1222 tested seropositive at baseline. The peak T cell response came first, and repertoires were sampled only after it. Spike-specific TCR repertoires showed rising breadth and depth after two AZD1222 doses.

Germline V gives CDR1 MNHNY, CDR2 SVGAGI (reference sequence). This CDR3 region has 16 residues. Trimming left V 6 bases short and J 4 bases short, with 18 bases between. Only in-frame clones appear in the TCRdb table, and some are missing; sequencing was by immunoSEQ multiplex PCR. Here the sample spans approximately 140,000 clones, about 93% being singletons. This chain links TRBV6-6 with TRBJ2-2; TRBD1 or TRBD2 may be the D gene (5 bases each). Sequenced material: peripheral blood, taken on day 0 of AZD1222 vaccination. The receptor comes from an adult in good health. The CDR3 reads CASSRNGGGSTGELFF. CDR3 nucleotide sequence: TGTGCCAGCAGCAGGAACGGTGGGGGAAGCACCGGGGAGCTGTTTTTT.